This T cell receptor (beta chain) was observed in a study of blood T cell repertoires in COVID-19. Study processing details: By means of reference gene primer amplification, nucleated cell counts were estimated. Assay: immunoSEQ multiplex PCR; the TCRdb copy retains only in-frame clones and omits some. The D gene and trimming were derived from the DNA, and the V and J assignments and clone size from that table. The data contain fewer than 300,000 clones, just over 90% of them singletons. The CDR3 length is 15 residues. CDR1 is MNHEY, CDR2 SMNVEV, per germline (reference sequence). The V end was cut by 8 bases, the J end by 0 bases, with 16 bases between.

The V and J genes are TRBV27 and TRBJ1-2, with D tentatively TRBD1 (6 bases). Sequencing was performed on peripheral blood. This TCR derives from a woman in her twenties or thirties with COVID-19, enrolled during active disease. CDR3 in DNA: TGTGCCAGCGGCCACCCGACAGGTCCTAACTATGGCTACACCTTC. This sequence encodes CASGHPTGPNYGYTF.